There are many counts of the clone carrying this TCR beta chain. No antigen is known for it. The CDR3 contains 14 residues. The V and J ends lost 4 bases and 9 bases, in that order; junction bases with no gene match: 9. Germline lookup yields CDR1 SGHRS and CDR2 YFSETQ. This sample was included in a study of identical twins. Study-level findings and limits: Zero-insertion analyses were open to partial confounding by invariant MAIT and iNKT cells.

A universal primer site was created by template switching, with the cDNA bearing unique molecular identifiers. TCRdb reanalysed the 5' RACE reads using MiXCR and keeps one entry per CDR3 protein. Among some 590,000 distinct CDR3 sequences listed, more than 9% were seen once. This sample was shared with a second study, whose subject was yellow fever vaccine responses in identical twins.

Input material: PBMCs. The chain links TRBV5-1 to TRBJ2-1, with 8 bases matching TRBD2. This TCR came from a woman between 18 and 29 years old in good health. CDR3 in amino acids: CASSPGTSISEQFF. CDR3 in DNA: TGCGCCAGCAGCCCCGGGACTAGTATCAGTGAGCAGTTCTTC.